This TCR beta chain was profiled in a study of early T cells in non-severe SARS-CoV-2 infection. Study conclusions and caveats: Comparison of clonotypes with VDJdb favored anti-spike CD8 responses while missing private and CD4 specificities.

This clonotype was observed many times. Its antigen remains unknown. V gave up 5 bases and J gave up 0 bases, with 7 bases separating them. The CDR3 runs 14 residues. In germline, CDR1 is MNHEY, CDR2 SVGAGI. Unique molecular identifiers tagged individual cDNA molecules. TCRdb passed the 5' RACE reads through MiXCR, listing each CDR3 protein once. This sample has around 66,000 distinct CDR3 sequences; less than 15% occur once, and the top ten carry roughly 8.3%. The chain recombines TRBV6-5 with TRBJ2-2; D perhaps matches TRBD2 (6 bases). The TCR originated in an adult who was a healthcare worker with PCR-confirmed SARS-CoV-2 infection or an uninfected control (not recorded which). Sequenced material: whole blood. As DNA, the CDR3 is TGTGCCAGCAGTGTAGCGGCGAACACCGGGGAGCTGTTTTTT. Translated, it gives CASSVAANTGELFF.